The 30 T cell receptor beta chains in this list originate from one sample, sequenced in a study of shared clonotypes between healthy human individuals. Clones were read by immunoSEQ multiplex PCR, and TCRdb kept only the in-frame ones, dropping some. The repertoire holds 2.3 million or so clones, with approximately 93% as singletons. Input material: naive CD4+ T cells from PBMCs. Sample subset: CD45RA+ positively selected. The receptors originated from a man aged 18 to 35 in good health. Some clones in this sample may be carry-over from other donors' samples.

V usage is TRBV27 and J usage is TRBJ2-1; D is undetermined. Germline CDR1 and CDR2: MNHEY and SMNVEV (reference sequence). There are 13 residues in the CDR3. V was shortened by 1 base and J by 8 bases, with 9 bases between the two germline ends. CDR3 DNA sequence: TGTGCCAGCAGTTTATATGGGCGAGATGAGCAGTTCTTC. Translated, it gives CASSLYGRDEQFF.

The CDR3 DNA reads TGTGCCAGCGGAGGGGGTTACGATGGCTACACCTTC. Protein: CASGGGYDGYTF. This rearrangement joins TRBV2 to TRBJ1-2; perhaps TRBD1 as D (6 bases). The CDR3 is 12 residues long. Looked up from germline, CDR1 is SNHLY and CDR2 is FYNNEI. Between the trimmed V and J ends, which lost 8 bases and 6 bases, there was a span of 13 bases.

As to this clone: Other DNA sequences from this sample encode an identical CDR3 as well. The chain carries TRBV6-5 and TRBJ2-3; 10 bases fit TRBD1. The germline V gene encodes CDR1 MNHEY and CDR2 SVGAGI. V was clipped by 4 bases and J by 3 bases; unmatched bases: 1. This CDR3 has 14 amino acids. CDR3 DNA sequence: TGTGCCAGCAGTTGGGACAGGGGAACAGATACGCAGTATTTT. Protein: CASSWDRGTDTQYF.

The genes are TRBV5-1 and TRBJ2-1; D unresolved. Trimming stripped 0 bases from V and 5 bases from J, with 9 bases between. This CDR3 has 14 amino acids. Germline V gene sequence: CDR1 SGHRS, CDR2 YFSETQ. CDR3 sequence: CASSLGPKNNEQFF. DNA for the CDR3: TGCGCCAGCAGCTTGGGGCCTAAGAACAATGAGCAGTTCTTC.

The chain links TRBV5-1 to TRBJ2-2; TRBD1 matches at 7 bases. From germline, CDR1 is SGHRS and CDR2 YFSETQ. The CDR3 totals 14 residues. Losses at the gene ends were 3 bases for V and 5 bases for J; bases not matched to a gene: 4. The CDR3 DNA is TGCGCCAGCAGCTGGGGACAGAGGACCGGGGAGCTGTTTTTT. This codes for CASSWGQRTGELFF. The full variable domain, with the rest looked up from reference TRBV5-1 and TRBJ2-2, is KAGVTQTPRYLIKTRGQQVTLSCSPISGHRSVSWYQQTPGQGLQFLFEYFSETQRNKGNFPGRFSGRQFSNSRSEMNVSTLELGDSALYLCASSWGQRTGELFFGEGSRLTVL.

Concerning this clone: Other DNA sequences in this sample translate to the same CDR3. The J gene is TRBJ1-2, the V gene TRBV28; D is uncertain. Germline lookup yields CDR1 MDHEN and CDR2 SYDVKM. The CDR3 runs to 12 residues. The V and J ends lost 6 bases and 0 bases respectively, with 5 bases between them. DNA for the CDR3: TGTGCCAGCAGAGATACTAACTATGGCTACACCTTC. The encoded protein is CASRDTNYGYTF.

The genes are TRBV2 and TRBJ1-3, with no clear D. Germline V gives CDR1 SNHLY, CDR2 FYNNEI. The CDR3 loop spans 12 amino acids. Trimming cost V 2 bases and J 8 bases, with 7 bases left between them. The CDR3 sequence is CASSESGDTIYF. CDR3 nucleotides: TGTGCCAGCAGTGAATCCGGGGACACCATATATTTT. Combining the CDR3 with reference TRBV2 and TRBJ1-3 gives the whole variable domain EPEVTQTPSHQVTQMGQEVILRCVPISNHLYFYWYRQILGQKVEFLVSFYNNEISEKSEIFDDQFSVERPDGSNFTLKIRSTKLEDSAMYFCASSESGDTIYFGEGSWLTVV.

The V gene is TRBV19, the J gene TRBJ2-7; 7 nucleotides align to TRBD1. Germline V gives CDR1 LNHDA, CDR2 SQIVND (reference sequence). V was clipped by 4 bases and J by 0 bases; unmatched bases: 3. The length of the CDR3 is 14 residues. The CDR3 sequence: CASSSRGYSYEQYF. DNA for the CDR3: TGTGCCAGTAGTAGCAGGGGGTACTCCTACGAGCAGTACTTC. The variable domain in full, with the rest retrieved from reference TRBV19 and TRBJ2-7, is DGGITQSPKYLFRKEGQNVTLSCEQNLNHDAMYWYRQDPGQGLRLIYYSQIVNDFQKGDIAEGYSVSREKKESFPLTVTSAQKNPTAFYLCASSSRGYSYEQYFGPGTRLTVT.

The rearrangement joins TRBV30 to TRBJ2-7; TRBD2 matches at 10 bases. Germline CDR1 and CDR2: GTSNPN and SVGIG (reference sequence). Losses at the gene ends were 0 bases for V and 7 bases for J; bases not matched to a gene: 9. The CDR3 extends over 15 amino acids. The CDR3 loop is CAWSVGIAGGGEQYF. DNA of the CDR3: TGTGCCTGGAGTGTTGGAATAGCGGGAGGTGGTGAGCAGTACTTC.

This sequence joins TRBV19 and TRBJ1-5; no clear D gene. The CDR3 is 13 residues long. V lost 2 bases to trimming and J lost 6 bases, with 8 bases between them. Germline CDR1 is LNHDA and CDR2 is SQIVND (reference sequence). This CDR3 is CASSIRILQPQHF. CDR3 DNA sequence: TGTGCCAGTAGTATAAGGATCCTTCAGCCCCAGCATTTT.

V is TRBV2 and J is TRBJ2-1; unclear D gene. Germline loops: CDR1 SNHLY, CDR2 FYNNEI. The CDR3 covers 11 residues. V was pared by 7 bases and J by 7 bases, with 8 bases between. In DNA, the CDR3 is TGTGCCAGCACGTCAGAAAATGAGCAGTTCTTC. Amino acids: CASTSENEQFF.

The J gene is TRBJ1-4, the V gene TRBV14; 7 bases are a match to TRBD1. The V and J ends lost 3 bases and 12 bases, in that order; junction bases with no gene match: 13. CDR3 size: 15 residues. Germline V gene lookup returns CDR1 SGHDN and CDR2 FVKESK. CDR3 sequence reads: CASSHRQGWESQLFF. DNA of the CDR3: TGTGCCAGCAGCCACAGACAGGGCTGGGAGTCCCAACTGTTTTTT.

The rearrangement joins TRBV7-9 to TRBJ1-4; a possible D gene is TRBD1 (6 bases). Trimming took off 4 bases at V and 4 bases at J, with 13 bases between the two ends. The CDR3 has 15 residues. Germline V CDR1 and CDR2: SEHNR, FQNEAQ (reference sequence). The CDR3 loop reads CASSYLTGNNEKLFF. The CDR3 nucleotides are TGTGCCAGCAGCTATCTCACAGGGAATAATGAAAAACTGTTTTTT.

The rearrangement uses TRBV6-1 and TRBJ2-1; 7 bases fit TRBD2. Germline V gene lookup returns CDR1 MNHNS and CDR2 SASEGT. CDR3 length: 17 amino acids. V was pared by 2 bases and J by 0 bases, with 7 bases of the junction left unmatched. CDR3: CASSEFSGGSSYNEQFF. CDR3 nucleotides: TGTGCCAGCAGTGAATTTTCTGGCGGGAGCTCCTACAATGAGCAGTTCTTC.

The chain is built from TRBV30 and TRBJ2-7, with 7 bases that match TRBD2. With 0 bases clipped from V and 1 base from J, the junction kept 15 bases outside the gene matches. Germline CDR1 is GTSNPN and CDR2 is SVGIG (reference sequence). CDR3 length equals 18 residues. CDR3 protein: CAWSVRWLAEPLSYEQYF. Here the CDR3 DNA reads TGTGCCTGGAGTGTACGTTGGCTAGCGGAACCCCTTTCCTACGAGCAGTACTTC.

This chain connects TRBV9 to TRBJ2-7; 9 bases match TRBD1. The V and J ends lost 2 bases and 1 base, in that order; junction bases with no gene match: 4. Germline loops: CDR1 SGDLS, CDR2 YYNGEE. The CDR3 sequence is 15 residues long. The DNA of the CDR3 is TGTGCCAGCAGCGTTGGGACAGGGAGGTCCTACGAGCAGTACTTC. Protein product: CASSVGTGRSYEQYF.

The V gene is TRBV9, the J gene TRBJ1-1; D not resolved. Germline lookup yields CDR1 SGDLS and CDR2 YYNGEE. Trimming stripped 2 bases from V and 0 bases from J, with 2 bases between. The CDR3 totals 12 residues. CDR3: CASSVMNTEAFF. Written as DNA, the CDR3 is TGTGCCAGCAGCGTTATGAACACTGAAGCTTTCTTT.

This clone has just one count. The chain carries TRBV19 and TRBJ1-2, with no clear D. Per germline, CDR1 LNHDA and CDR2 SQIVND (reference sequence). V was trimmed by 5 bases and J by 0 bases, leaving 10 bases between them. This CDR3 has 14 residues. The CDR3 spells CASSPQTANYGYTF. In DNA form, the CDR3 reads TGTGCCAGTAGTCCCCAGACGGCTAACTATGGCTACACCTTC.

The V call is TRBV6-1, the J call TRBJ1-1, with 7 bases that match TRBD1. This CDR3 comprises 14 residues. The germline V gene encodes CDR1 MNHNS and CDR2 SASEGT. V lost 7 bases, J lost 3 bases, and 8 bases stayed unmatched. The CDR3 sequence: CASNHDRVDTEAFF. The CDR3 DNA is TGTGCCAGCAATCATGACAGGGTTGACACTGAAGCTTTCTTT.

The V gene is TRBV2, the J gene TRBJ2-7; either TRBD1 or TRBD2 may fit D (7 bases each). V shed 8 bases and J shed 2 bases, with 19 bases lying between them. Germline CDR1 is SNHLY and CDR2 is FYNNEI. This CDR3 is built from 15 residues. In DNA form, the CDR3 reads TGTGCCAGCCTGAGGGAGGGGGCATTACCCTACGAGCAGTACTTC. Its protein product is CASLREGALPYEQYF.

The V call is TRBV5-6, the J call TRBJ2-7, with TRBD2 identical over 11 bases. Trimming cost V 5 bases and J 4 bases; bases outside gene matches: 8. Germline lookup yields CDR1 SGHDT and CDR2 YYEEEE. The CDR3 runs 15 residues. The CDR3 DNA reads TGTGCCAGCAGACCAACTAGCGGGAGATTGTACGAGCAGTACTTC. This codes for CASRPTSGRLYEQYF.

The V call is TRBV28, the J call TRBJ2-6; the D is unclear. The CDR3 runs 15 residues. Germline V gene lookup returns CDR1 MDHEN and CDR2 SYDVKM. The ends were cut back, 2 bases at V and 1 base at J, with 6 bases in the middle. CDR3 sequence (DNA): TGTGCCAGCAGTTTAGGCAGATCTGGGGCCAACGTCCTGACTTTC. Translation gives CASSLGRSGANVLTF.

The chain couples TRBV7-9 to TRBJ2-1; the D is unclear. V lost 5 bases and J 0 bases, leaving 11 bases between the germline ends. The germline gives CDR1 SEHNR, CDR2 FQNEAQ (reference sequence). The CDR3 is made up of 15 amino acids. This chain's CDR3 is CASSPASSSYNEQFF. In nucleotides, the CDR3 is TGTGCCAGCAGCCCTGCAAGTAGCTCCTACAATGAGCAGTTCTTC.

V is TRBV6-5 and J is TRBJ1-1, with 7 bases that match TRBD1. Germline lookup yields CDR1 MNHEY and CDR2 SVGAGI. This CDR3 has 14 residues. Unmatched junction bases numbered 5, after V lost 6 bases and J lost 1 base. CDR3 in DNA: TGTGCCAGCAGAAAACAGGGGAGGAACACTGAAGCTTTCTTT. Its protein is CASRKQGRNTEAFF.

The chain carries TRBV7-8 and TRBJ2-1; D is ambiguous. Per the germline V gene, CDR1 is SGHVS and CDR2 is FQNEAQ. V was pared by 5 bases and J by 1 base, with 12 bases between. This CDR3 region has 15 residues. DNA of the CDR3: TGTGCCAGCAGCCCAACTAAGGGATCCTACAATGAGCAGTTCTTC. Translation gives CASSPTKGSYNEQFF. Filled out from reference TRBV7-8 and TRBJ2-1, the complete variable domain reads GAGVSQSPRYKVAKRGQDVALRCDPISGHVSLFWYQQALGQGPEFLTYFQNEAQLDKSGLPSDRFFAERPEGSVSTLKIQRTQQEDSAVYLCASSPTKGSYNEQFFGPGTRLTVL.

The chain employs TRBV28 and TRBJ1-1; 7 bases match TRBD1. The germline CDR1 and CDR2 sequences are MDHEN and SYDVKM. The V and J ends lost 6 bases and 5 bases, in that order; junction bases with no gene match: 9. The CDR3 has 14 residues. Here the CDR3 reads CASSFPGGTTEAFF. CDR3 coding DNA: TGTGCCAGCAGCTTCCCAGGGGGTACGACTGAAGCTTTCTTT.

The chain has TRBV4-2 and TRBJ1-6, with D hard to call. V dropped 2 bases and J dropped 7 bases, with 6 bases sitting between them. CDR1 LGHNA and CDR2 YNFKEQ come from the germline V gene. The CDR3 consists of 13 residues. The CDR3 is CASSQRVNSPLHF. CDR3 DNA sequence: TGTGCCAGCAGCCAAAGGGTGAATTCACCCCTCCACTTT.

This rearrangement joins TRBV29-1 to TRBJ2-3, with 10 bases matching TRBD1. J lost 5 bases, V lost 5 bases, and 13 bases had no gene match. Germline V gene sequence: CDR1 SQVTM, CDR2 ANQGSEA. This CDR3 contains 16 residues. The CDR3 spells CSVRHRPGQGGDTQYF. The CDR3 DNA reads TGCAGCGTTCGCCACCGTCCAGGACAGGGGGGAGATACGCAGTATTTT.

The chain uses TRBV5-1 and TRBJ2-2, with D perhaps matching TRBD1 or TRBD2 (5 bases each). Germline CDR1 SGHRS, CDR2 YFSETQ. Trimming left V 4 bases short and J 5 bases short, with 18 bases between. This CDR3 is 16 amino acids long. Here the CDR3 DNA reads TGCGCCAGCAGCGAGGGGATAACAAGGCGGACCGGGGAGCTGTTTTTT. It specifies CASSEGITRRTGELFF.

V usage is TRBV18 and J usage is TRBJ2-2, with D unresolved. The length of the CDR3 is 15 residues. The germline V and J ends were trimmed by 2 bases and 5 bases, with 12 bases remaining between them. Germline V CDR1 and CDR2: KGHSH, LQKENI. The CDR3 is CASSPSRDITGELFF. The CDR3, as DNA: TGTGCCAGCTCACCATCCCGCGATATAACCGGGGAGCTGTTTTTT.